The text below deals with one TCR beta chain. Its cognate antigen is unknown. This specimen belongs to a study of cytomegalovirus exposure and HLA in healthy donors. Separation from the approximately 660-subject first cohort characterized the roughly 120-subject validation cohort, to which the donors belonged. The germline V gene has CDR1 PRHDT and CDR2 FYEKMQ (reference sequence). There are 16 residues in the CDR3. The J segment lost 6 bases and the V segment lost 5 bases, leaving 12 bases of the junction unmatched. Assay used: immunoSEQ multiplex PCR; TCRdb lists only in-frame clones, some missing. The data hold approximately 71,000 clones, with about 94% observed a single time. Broader study findings: The study listed roughly 160 cytomegalovirus-associated TCR beta chains.

This chain joins TRBV13 and TRBJ2-2, with 7 bases lining up with TRBD1. This clonotype was obtained from a woman aged 18-29 years in good health and CMV-seronegative. Sequenced: PBMCs. The CDR3 sequence is CASSPSTGNRPGELFF. In nucleotides, the CDR3 is TGTGCCAGCAGCCCCTCGACAGGGAATAGACCCGGGGAGCTGTTTTTT. Drawing the rest from reference TRBV13 and TRBJ2-2, the complete variable domain is AAGVIQSPRHLIKEKRETATLKCYPIPRHDTVYWYQQGPGQDPQFLISFYEKMQSDKGSIPDRFSAQQFSDYHSELNMSSLELGDSALYFCASSPSTGNRPGELFFGEGSRLTVL.